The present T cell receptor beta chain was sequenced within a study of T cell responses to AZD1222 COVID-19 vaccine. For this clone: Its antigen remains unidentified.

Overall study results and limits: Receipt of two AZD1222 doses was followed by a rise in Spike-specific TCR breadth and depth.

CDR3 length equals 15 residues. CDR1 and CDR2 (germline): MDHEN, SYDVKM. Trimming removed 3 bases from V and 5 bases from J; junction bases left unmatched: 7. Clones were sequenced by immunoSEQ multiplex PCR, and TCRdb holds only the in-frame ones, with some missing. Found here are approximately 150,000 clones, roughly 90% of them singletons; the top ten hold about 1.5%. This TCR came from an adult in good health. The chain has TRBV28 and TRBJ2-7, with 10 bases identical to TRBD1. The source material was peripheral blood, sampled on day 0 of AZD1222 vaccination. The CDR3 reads CASSLSGQGFHEQYF. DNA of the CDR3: TGTGCCAGCAGTTTGTCGGGACAGGGGTTCCACGAGCAGTACTTC.